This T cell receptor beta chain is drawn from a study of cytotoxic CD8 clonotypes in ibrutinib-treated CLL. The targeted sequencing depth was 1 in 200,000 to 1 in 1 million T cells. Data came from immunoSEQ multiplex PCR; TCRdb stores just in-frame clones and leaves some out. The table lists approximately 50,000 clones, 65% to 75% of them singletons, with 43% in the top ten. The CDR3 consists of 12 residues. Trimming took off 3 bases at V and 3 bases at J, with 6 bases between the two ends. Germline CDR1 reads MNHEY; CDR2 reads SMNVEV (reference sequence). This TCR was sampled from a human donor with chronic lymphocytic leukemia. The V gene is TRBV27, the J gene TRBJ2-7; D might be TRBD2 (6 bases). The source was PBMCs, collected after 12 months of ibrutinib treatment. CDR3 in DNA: TGTGCCAGCAGTTTGGGGGGCTACGAGCAGTACTTC. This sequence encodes CASSLGGYEQYF.